These 21 T cell receptor beta chains originate from one sample sequenced in a study of technical replicates of blood from a handful of donors. Clones were sequenced by immunoSEQ multiplex PCR, and TCRdb holds only the in-frame ones, with some missing. There are about 84,000 clones in the sample; 85% to 95% occur only once, and more than 0.25% lies in the top ten. What was sequenced was T cells isolated from PBMCs. All receptors come from a human donor in good health.

DNA for the CDR3: TGCGCCAGCAGTCCACTAGCGGTTGGACAGGGGTTCTATGGCTACACCTTC. This translates into CASSPLAVGQGFYGYTF. The chain couples TRBV4-1 to TRBJ1-2; 9 bases match TRBD1. The junction had 15 bases not matched to a gene; V was cut back by 6 bases and J by 4 bases. Germline CDR1 reads MGHRA; CDR2 reads YSYEKL. The CDR3 totals 17 residues.

The chain recombines TRBV28 with TRBJ2-7; tentatively, D is TRBD2 (5 bases). Trimming cost V 6 bases and J 2 bases, with 14 bases left between them. Germline V gene sequence: CDR1 MDHEN, CDR2 SYDVKM. This CDR3 has 14 residues. The DNA for the CDR3 is TGTGCCAGCAGCCGAGAAGGAGGACCCTACGAGCAGTACTTC. This translates into CASSREGGPYEQYF.

This clone has a single count. The rearrangement links TRBV11-2 to TRBJ1-2, with D maybe TRBD1 (5 bases). Looked up from germline, CDR1 is SGHAT and CDR2 is FQNNGV. Trimming cost V 4 bases and J 4 bases, with 10 bases left between them. The length of the CDR3 is 13 residues. The CDR3 region has the DNA TGTGCCAGCAGCTCGACAGTCCGCTATGGCTACACCTTC. Translating gives CASSSTVRYGYTF.

The chain carries TRBV5-1 and TRBJ1-2; no reliable D call. V lost 3 bases and J lost 3, with 18 bases in between. CDR3 size: 16 residues. The germline gives CDR1 SGHRS, CDR2 YFSETQ. The DNA of the CDR3 is TGCGCCAGCAGCTCCAACCCCGGGATATCGGACTATGGCTACACCTTC. Protein product: CASSSNPGISDYGYTF.

The chain employs TRBV11-2 and TRBJ1-3; the D gene is possibly TRBD1 (5 bases). V dropped 5 bases and J dropped 0 bases, with 20 bases sitting between them. Germline V gene sequence: CDR1 SGHAT, CDR2 FQNNGV. CDR3 length: 18 residues. The CDR3: CASSVKGTGYDSGNTIYF. CDR3 DNA sequence: TGTGCCAGCAGCGTAAAAGGAACAGGTTACGACTCTGGAAACACCATATATTTT.

The rearrangement links TRBV19 to TRBJ1-2; D gene unclear. The germline V and J ends were trimmed by 3 bases and 6 bases, with 14 bases remaining between them. Germline CDR1 reads LNHDA; CDR2 reads SQIVND (reference sequence). The length of the CDR3 is 14 residues. CDR3: CASSILEEADGYTF. The CDR3 DNA is TGTGCCAGTAGTATCTTGGAAGAAGCGGATGGCTACACCTTC.

The V gene is TRBV6-4, the J gene TRBJ2-2, with D possibly being TRBD2 (5 bases). The CDR3 covers 16 residues. Germline loops: CDR1 MRHNA, CDR2 SNTAGT. Deletions cut 4 bases from V and 5 bases from J, with 17 bases between. CDR3 DNA: TGTGCCAGCAGTGCACGGGAAGGCGCCGATACCGGGGAGCTGTTTTTT. It yields the protein CASSAREGADTGELFF.

J is TRBJ2-2 and V is TRBV2; TRBD2 might be the D (6 bases). Germline V gives CDR1 SNHLY, CDR2 FYNNEI. Trimming took off 8 bases at V and 2 bases at J, with 15 bases between the two ends. The CDR3 is 15 amino acids. The CDR3 DNA follows: TGTGCCAGCGATGGAGGGGCGGGCAACACCGGGGAGCTGTTTTTT. This sequence encodes CASDGGAGNTGELFF.

The chain employs TRBV4-1 and TRBJ1-5, with 7 bases matching TRBD1. This CDR3 region has 15 residues. Germline V gives CDR1 MGHRA, CDR2 YSYEKL. After removal of 0 bases from V and 5 bases from J, the junction contained 4 bases not matched to a gene. The CDR3 spells CASSQEGTGDQPQHF. The CDR3 DNA reads TGCGCCAGCAGCCAAGAGGGCACAGGGGATCAGCCCCAGCATTTT.

This clone was recorded a few times. The rearrangement links TRBV5-6 to TRBJ1-1; D not resolved. Trimming left V 1 base short and J 3 bases short, with 13 bases between. The CDR3 consists of 15 residues. Germline CDR1 SGHDT, CDR2 YYEEEE. In nucleotides, the CDR3 is TGTGCCAGCAGCTTGCCATCCCCTAGGCACACTGAAGCTTTCTTT. Protein: CASSLPSPRHTEAFF.

The chain is built from TRBV7-2 and TRBJ2-1; 7 bases agree with TRBD2. The germline CDR1 and CDR2 sequences are SGHTA and FQGNSA. This CDR3 contains 13 residues. V was pared by 4 bases and J by 9 bases, with 6 bases of the junction left unmatched. In nucleotides, the CDR3 is TGTGCCAGCAGCTGGGGGGGGTTGGGTGAGCAGTTCTTC. Its translation: CASSWGGLGEQFF.

The rearrangement joins TRBV28 to TRBJ2-7, with 8 bases aligning to TRBD2. Germline V gene lookup returns CDR1 MDHEN and CDR2 SYDVKM. The V and J ends lost 1 base and 2 bases, in that order; junction bases with no gene match: 7. The CDR3 totals 16 residues. CDR3 loop: CASSLFPGRVTYEQYF. The CDR3 region has the DNA TGTGCCAGCAGTTTATTTCCCGGGAGGGTAACCTACGAGCAGTACTTC.

This clone was detected once. The CDR3 protein is CASSPLPDSSIQYF. CDR3 sequence (DNA): TGTGCCAGCAGCCCATTGCCGGACAGTTCGATTCAGTACTTC. This chain links TRBV11-3 with TRBJ2-4; D may be TRBD1 (6 bases). Trimming stripped 5 bases from V and 10 bases from J, with 18 bases between. CDR3 size: 14 residues. Germline V lookup: CDR1 SGHNT, CDR2 YENEEA.

V and J are TRBV29-1 and TRBJ2-7; 7 positions agree with TRBD2. The length of the CDR3 is 15 residues. From germline, CDR1 is SQVTM and CDR2 ANQGSEA. Unmatched junction bases numbered 14, after V lost 6 bases and J lost 3 bases. CDR3 loop: CSVAGGGRENYEQYF. The CDR3 DNA sequence: TGCAGCGTCGCGGGCGGCGGGAGAGAAAACTACGAGCAGTACTTC.

This clone was observed a single time. V gene TRBV2 combines with J gene TRBJ2-1; 8 bases fit TRBD2. The germline CDR1 and CDR2 sequences are SNHLY and FYNNEI. V shed 6 bases and J 2 bases; nucleotides not matched to a gene: 0. This CDR3 contains 13 residues. CDR3 residues: CASSGGAYNEQFF. Here the CDR3 DNA reads TGTGCCAGCAGCGGGGGGGCCTACAATGAGCAGTTCTTC.

In its sample, this clone was seen a few times. The chain is built from TRBV27 and TRBJ1-1; D remains ambiguous. Looked up from germline, CDR1 is MNHEY and CDR2 is SMNVEV (reference sequence). Trimming removed 2 bases from V and 0 bases from J, with 7 bases in between. This CDR3 comprises 14 residues. The DNA of the CDR3 is TGTGCCAGCAGTTTACGAGTTATGAACACTGAAGCTTTCTTT. Translated, it gives CASSLRVMNTEAFF.

The CDR3 protein is CASSGRTGIPTGELFF. In DNA form, the CDR3 reads TGTGCCAGCAGCGGACGGACCGGGATCCCGACCGGGGAGCTGTTTTTT. The chain links TRBV9 to TRBJ2-2; tentatively, D is TRBD2 (5 bases). There are 16 residues in the CDR3. V lost 3 bases and J lost 5, with 17 bases in between. Germline CDR1 SGDLS, CDR2 YYNGEE. The entire variable domain, with the rest obtained from reference TRBV9 and TRBJ2-2, is as follows: DSGVTQTPKHLITATGQRVTLRCSPRSGDLSVYWYQQSLDQGLQFLIQYYNGEERAKGNILERFSAQQFPDLHSELNLSSLELGDSALYFCASSGRTGIPTGELFFGEGSRLTVL.

The chain joins TRBV6-5 to TRBJ1-2; D not resolved. V was cut by 4 bases and J by 8 bases, with 8 bases left in between. From germline, CDR1 is MNHEY and CDR2 SVGAGI. The CDR3 extends over 11 amino acids. The CDR3 here is CASSFRGGYTF. The CDR3 DNA reads as TGTGCCAGCAGTTTTCGTGGCGGCTACACCTTC.

This chain links TRBV12-5 with TRBJ1-5; 7 positions agree with TRBD1. From germline, CDR1 is LGHNT and CDR2 FRNRAP. V lost 6 bases and J lost 6; bases outside the gene matches: 2. The CDR3 length is 12 residues. In DNA, the CDR3 is TGTGCTAGTGGACAGGGGCCTCAGCCCCAGCATTTT. As protein: CASGQGPQPQHF.

V and J are TRBV28 and TRBJ1-1, with D hard to call. V lost 7 bases to trimming and J lost 8 bases, with 20 bases between them. The CDR3 runs 14 residues. The germline gives CDR1 MDHEN, CDR2 SYDVKM. In DNA form, the CDR3 reads TGTGCCAGCACCACACCCGCGGTAGTATCCGAAGCTTTCTTT. Its protein is CASTTPAVVSEAFF. Drawing the rest from reference TRBV28 and TRBJ1-1, the complete variable domain is DVKVTQSSRYLVKRTGEKVFLECVQDMDHENMFWYRQDPGLGLRLIYFSYDVKMKEKGDIPEGYSVSREKKERFSLILESASTNQTSMYLCASTTPAVVSEAFFGQGTRLTVV.

J is TRBJ1-6 and V is TRBV27, with D hard to call. Trimming took off 2 bases at V and 10 bases at J, with 15 bases between the two ends. The CDR3 sequence is 15 residues long. Germline CDR1 MNHEY, CDR2 SMNVEV (reference sequence). The chain's CDR3 is CASSLRFGSESPLHF. The CDR3 region has the DNA TGTGCCAGCAGTTTACGGTTCGGGTCGGAATCACCCCTCCACTTT.